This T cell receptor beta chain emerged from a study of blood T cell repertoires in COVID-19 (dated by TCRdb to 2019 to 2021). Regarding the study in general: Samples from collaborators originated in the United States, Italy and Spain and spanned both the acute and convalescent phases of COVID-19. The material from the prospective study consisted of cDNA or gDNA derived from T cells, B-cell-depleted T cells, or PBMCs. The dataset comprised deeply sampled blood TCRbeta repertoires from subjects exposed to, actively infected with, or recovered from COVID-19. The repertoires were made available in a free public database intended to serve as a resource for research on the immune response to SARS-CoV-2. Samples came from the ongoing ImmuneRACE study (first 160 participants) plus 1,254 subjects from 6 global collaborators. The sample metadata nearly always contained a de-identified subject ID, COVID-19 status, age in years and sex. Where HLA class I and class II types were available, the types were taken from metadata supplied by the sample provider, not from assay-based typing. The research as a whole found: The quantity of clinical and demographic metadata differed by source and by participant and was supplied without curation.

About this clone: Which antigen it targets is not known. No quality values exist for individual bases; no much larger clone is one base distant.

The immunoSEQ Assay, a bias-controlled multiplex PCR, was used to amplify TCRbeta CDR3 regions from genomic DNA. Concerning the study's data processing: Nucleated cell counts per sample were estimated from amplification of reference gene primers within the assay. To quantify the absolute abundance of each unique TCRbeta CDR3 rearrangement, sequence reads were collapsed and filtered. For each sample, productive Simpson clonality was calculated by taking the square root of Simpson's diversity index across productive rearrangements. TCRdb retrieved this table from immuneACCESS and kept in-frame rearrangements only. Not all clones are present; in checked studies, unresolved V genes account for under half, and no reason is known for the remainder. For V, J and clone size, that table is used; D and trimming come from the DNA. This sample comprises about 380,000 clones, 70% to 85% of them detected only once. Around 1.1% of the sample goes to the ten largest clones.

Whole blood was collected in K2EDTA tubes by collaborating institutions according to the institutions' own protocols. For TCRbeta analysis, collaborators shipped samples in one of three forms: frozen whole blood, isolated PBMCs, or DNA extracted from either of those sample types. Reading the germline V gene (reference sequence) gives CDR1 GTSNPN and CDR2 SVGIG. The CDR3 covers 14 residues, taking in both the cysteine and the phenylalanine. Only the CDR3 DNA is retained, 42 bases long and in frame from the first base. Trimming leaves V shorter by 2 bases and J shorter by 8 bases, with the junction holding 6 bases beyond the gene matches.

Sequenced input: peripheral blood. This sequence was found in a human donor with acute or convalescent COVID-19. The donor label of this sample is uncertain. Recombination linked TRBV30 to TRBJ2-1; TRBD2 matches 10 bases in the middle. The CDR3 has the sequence CAWSLLAGIYEQFF. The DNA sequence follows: TGTGCCTGGAGTTTACTAGCGGGAATATATGAGCAGTTCTTC.